Sequencing of this T cell receptor beta chain was carried out in a study of T cells in Graves' hyperthyroidism and ophthalmopathy (dated by TCRdb to about 2019). Study-wide context: Peripheral blood was sampled at the time of initial diagnosis, prior to any treatment. Prospective prediction of ophthalmopathy was tested in an independent validation cohort consisting of roughly 19 hyperthyroidism patients and around 16 patients who later progressed to ophthalmopathy. Once sampling was done, hyperthyroidism patients were given methimazole at a starting dose of 30 mg daily, whereas ophthalmopathy patients were given high-dose intravenous methylprednisolone. The 100 or so discovery patients were randomly split 7:3 into training and test sets. In addition, the study compared T-cell repertoires in thyroid tissue and in blood from roughly 6 Graves' hyperthyroidism patients. The paper describes TCR Vbeta CDR3 sequencing of 140 or so peripheral blood samples, made up of 43 ophthalmopathy patients, 70 to 80 hyperthyroidism patients and roughly 17 progressor patients. TCR V-J signatures able to tell the groups apart were searched for in a discovery cohort of 90 to 100 patients, of whom more than 40 had Graves' ophthalmopathy and roughly 58 had stable Graves' hyperthyroidism.

Graves' hyperthyroidism was defined as stable when no progression to ophthalmopathy occurred over 18 months of follow-up. Hyperthyroidism patients were newly diagnosed, with disease duration under 2 months, and aged 18 to 65 years. Any patient with an uncontrolled infection, another autoimmune disease, pregnancy or lactation was excluded. Diagnoses were based on clinical symptoms, serum thyroxine and TRAb, thyroid ultrasound and orbital computed tomography. Ficoll-Paque density gradient centrifugation was used to isolate PBMCs from around 10 ml of fresh peripheral blood. Total RNA was extracted with Trizol reagent, and quality was checked on an Agilent 2100 Bioanalyzer. The CDR3 goes from the cysteine to the phenylalanine over 13 residues. Solely the CDR3 DNA is kept, with 39 bases framed from the first base. CDR1 SGHTA and CDR2 FQGNSA are derived from the germline V gene. Cut back by 4 bases and 6 bases, the V and J ends lie 11 bases apart.

TCR beta CDR3 regions were amplified from RNA transcripts. The first round of RT-PCR for the TCR CDR3 was performed with the HTBI primer set and the Qiagen OneStep RT-PCR kit. Libraries were constructed in a second round of multiplex PCR, after which size selection and purification were carried out. Paired-end sequencing of the libraries was performed with 100 bp reads on an Illumina HiSeq2000. The published analysis was carried out like this. Raw data were processed with SOAPnuke, discarding reads with adapters, uncalled bases, mean Phred below 15, or no exact constant-primer or identifier match. High-quality paired reads were merged using COPE v1.2.5, and each unique nucleotide sequence was defined as a clonotype. MiTCR v1.1 was used to align clonotypes to the IMGT TRBV, TRBD and TRBJ reference segments. The analysis included only V-J combinations with a frequency above 0.0001, which together covered roughly 99% of the repertoires. A TCS score was defined as the ratio of F50 (clonal expansion) to E x V (chaos), with BLOSUM62-based TCRdist applied between CDR3 peptides within each V-J. Welch's t-statistics and random forest reduced several hundred V-J features to roughly 13, which were used in a naive Bayes classifier (R e1071). TCRdb trimmed public reads at Q25 via fastp, called clones via MiXCR and kept in-frame beta chains. Rows with one shared CDR3 protein collapse into an entry with the most common genes and DNA. TCRdb, not the authors, supplied the V and J calls. Present in this sample are approximately 710,000 distinct CDR3 sequences, approximately 15% of which were seen just once. The ten largest account for about a sixth of the sample.

The study at large found these results: In validation, the model predicted progression to ophthalmopathy a median of around 6.5 months before onset, with over 60% sensitivity and more than 72% specificity. In cross-validation, a model built on a 13 V-J signature told ophthalmopathy apart from stable hyperthyroidism with approximately 91% sensitivity and approximately 81% specificity, and in testing the same model reached 80%/75%. Most expanded thyroid clonotypes (frequency above 0.001) were also detected in blood, a finding suggesting that blood repertoires may reflect thyroid immune responses. Sample size was not statistically predetermined, and investigators were not blinded to group allocation.

The table lists this clonotype with many counts. No cognate antigen has been identified for it. Per-nucleotide qualities are absent, and no much larger clonotype sits a single base away. The origin of this receptor is a man aged 50-59 years with Graves' hyperthyroidism. The V and J segments used are TRBV7-2 and TRBJ2-3; no D gene call is confident. The specimen sequenced was blood. The CDR3 here reads CASSSRVQDTQYF. The sequence in DNA is TGTGCCAGCAGCTCCCGGGTACAGGATACGCAGTATTTT.